Many counts were recorded for the clone carrying this TCR beta chain. Here immunoSEQ multiplex PCR was the method, and the copy in TCRdb shows in-frame clones only, minus some. Among about 190,000 clones listed, around 79% were seen once. Germline V gene lookup returns CDR1 MNHNY and CDR2 SVGAGI (reference sequence). The CDR3 has 15 residues. Losses at the gene ends were 6 bases for V and 0 bases for J; bases not matched to a gene: 4. This specimen belongs to a study of blood T cell repertoires in COVID-19. This TCR came from a woman aged 45-65 years with acute or convalescent COVID-19. The specimen sequenced was peripheral blood. This rearrangement joins TRBV6-6 to TRBJ1-4; 7 bases match TRBD1. CDR3 in amino acids: CASSSGQATNEKLFF. DNA for the CDR3: TGTGCCAGCAGCAGCGGACAGGCAACTAATGAAAAACTGTTTTTT.